Given below is one T cell receptor beta chain in context. Its antigen remains unidentified. V lost 4 bases to trimming and J lost 4 bases, with 10 bases between them. Germline CDR1 is MNHEY and CDR2 is SMNVEV (reference sequence). CDR3 size: 13 residues. The entry originates in a study of cytomegalovirus exposure and HLA in healthy donors. Overall study results and limits: Clonal expansion, a later analysis showed, was greater in HLA-associated TCR beta chains than in equally common others. Specificity for CMV antigens was confirmed in vitro for a few of the CMV-associated chains. Several of the most significant clusters were apparently associated with common viral pathogens in a later analysis.

The primer mix had 60 Vbeta and 13 Jbeta primers. TCRdb's copy holds only in-frame clones and misses some; the assay was immunoSEQ multiplex PCR. The table counts tens of thousands of clones; about 0.6% lies in the top ten. The TCR originated in a man aged 45 to 65 in good health and CMV-seronegative. The rearrangement links TRBV27 to TRBJ1-1; D gene unclear. Sequenced: PBMCs. DNA of the CDR3: TGTGCCAGCAGTTCTTGGAGTTCCACTGAAGCTTTCTTT. Translating it yields CASSSWSSTEAFF.